One T cell receptor (beta chain) is described in this entry. The entry originates in a study of siplizumab effects on memory and regulatory T cells. Generated by immunoSEQ multiplex PCR, the TCRdb table keeps only in-frame clones and is missing some. Here the sample spans approximately 100,000 clones, less than 95% being singletons. The clonotype comes from a human donor in good health. Sequenced sample: Tregs sorted from blood.

This chain's CDR3 is CASRQGWGGTDTQYF. The CDR3 region has the DNA TGTGCCAGCAGACAAGGATGGGGGGGCACAGATACGCAGTATTTT. The chain employs TRBV6-6 and TRBJ2-3; a weak D match, TRBD2 (6 bases). V gave up 6 bases and J gave up 1 base, with 14 bases separating them. CDR1 and CDR2 from the germline V gene are MNHNY and SVGAGI (reference sequence). This CDR3 region has 15 residues.